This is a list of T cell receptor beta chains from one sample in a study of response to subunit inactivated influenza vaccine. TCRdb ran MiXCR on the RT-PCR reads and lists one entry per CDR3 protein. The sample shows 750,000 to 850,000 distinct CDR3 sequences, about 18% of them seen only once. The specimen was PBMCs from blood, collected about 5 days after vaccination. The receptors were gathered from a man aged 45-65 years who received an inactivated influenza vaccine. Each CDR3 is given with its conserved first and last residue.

CASSGSSGREGEQFF TRBJ2-1 TRBV9 15
CASSWTDQETQYF TRBJ2-3 TRBV6-5 13
CSARTGTGTYEQYF TRBJ2-7 TRBV20-1 14
CASSVGTSGGEQFF TRBJ2-1 TRBV12-3/TRBV12-4 14
CASSPSSESTDTQYF TRBJ2-3 TRBV4-2 15
CASGHRGLYSGANVLTF TRBJ2-6 TRBV25-1 17
CASRPDRAVNQPQHF TRBJ1-5 TRBV27 15
CASSEALGRGRHGELFF TRBJ2-2 TRBV6-1 17
CASSWEERTGELFF TRBJ2-2 TRBV6-5 14
CATGTGLIDEQYF TRBJ2-7 TRBV25-1 13
CSARPGGAGETQYF TRBJ2-5 TRBV29-1 14
CASSGVAGANTGELFF TRBJ2-2 TRBV12-3/TRBV12-4 16
CASSSTPTSGVTNTGELFF TRBJ2-2 TRBV5-1 19
CASSFSHVEPQHF TRBJ1-5 TRBV27 13
CAWSVEENTEAFF TRBJ1-1 TRBV30 13
CASSLPHPDKRDTQYF TRBJ2-3 TRBV7-9 16
CASSLGLAGGPYQETQYF TRBJ2-5 TRBV5-6 18
CASSLIRDWDNQPQHF TRBJ1-5 TRBV28 16
CATSDSGRQSGELFF TRBJ2-2 TRBV24-1 15
CSALRLASSTDTQYF TRBJ2-3 TRBV20-1 15
CASSYSPPGAYGYTF TRBJ1-2 TRBV6-5 15
CSAEDIAGGNEQYF TRBJ2-7 TRBV20-1 14
CASSLGSRGETQYF TRBJ2-5 TRBV5-1 14
CASSLVRLAGGTSTDTQYF TRBJ2-3 TRBV7-6 19
CASSQEVSQTNYGYTF TRBJ1-2 TRBV4-3 16
CASSDTGIPHGYTF TRBJ1-2 TRBV6-1 14
CSAAGDKNIQYF TRBJ2-4 TRBV20-1 12
CASSSGTGGPMFTF TRBJ1-2 TRBV4-3 14
CASGTGGGETQYF TRBJ2-5 TRBV25-1 13
CASSLNQEDTQYF TRBJ2-3 TRBV7-2 13
CASSYGPRQETQYF TRBJ2-5 TRBV6-2/TRBV6-3 14
CASRAGYGTGELFF TRBJ2-2 TRBV19 14
CSVALAGGIEQFF TRBJ2-1 TRBV29-1 13
CASSDRTGSASGSPYEQYF TRBJ2-7 TRBV28 19
CASSLVRGTGGYEQFF TRBJ2-1 TRBV7-9 16
CSAKRAGSHYNEQFF TRBJ2-1 TRBV20-1 15
CSASLDRGYNQPQHF TRBJ1-5 TRBV20-1 15
CASSHTTGINEQYF TRBJ2-7 TRBV7-9 14
CASSKAGTNTGELFF TRBJ2-2 TRBV7-2 15
CASSLRGAASGELFF TRBJ2-2 TRBV11-3 15
CSAEAGVRTDTQYF TRBJ2-3 TRBV20-1 14
CASSLQNIRVQETQYF TRBJ2-5 TRBV5-1 16
CASSPGQEELYEQYF TRBJ2-7 TRBV5-1 15
CASMALRAETQYF TRBJ2-5 TRBV2 13
CASSFGLAGNTIYF TRBJ1-3 TRBV12-3/TRBV12-4 14
CASSRIRGAGDTQYF TRBJ2-3 TRBV7-6 15
CASSFMTGTEAFF TRBJ1-1 TRBV27 13
CASSLAYGGRATDTQYF TRBJ2-3 TRBV7-2 17
CASSPRLGLAGGPSQFF TRBJ2-1 TRBV7-9 17
CATSRAHPLAGVVNEQFF TRBJ2-1 TRBV15 18
CASSQEILAGAEQYF TRBJ2-7 TRBV4-2 15
CASSRFFGGSRSTDTQYF TRBJ2-3 TRBV4-1 18
CASRPSLRVGIETQYF TRBJ2-5 TRBV7-2 16
CASTTTGGSYEQYF TRBJ2-7 TRBV7-2 14
CASSLRGSPGIYEQYF TRBJ2-7 TRBV7-2 16
CASSFTSGTSTDTQYF TRBJ2-3 TRBV7-2 16
CSVGDRRMGETQYF TRBJ2-5 TRBV29-1 14